One sample yielded the 16 T cell receptor beta chains listed below, sequenced in a study. TCRdb ran MiXCR on the 5' RACE reads and lists one entry per CDR3 protein. The table records more than 45,000 distinct CDR3 sequences, 28% of them present only once. Input material: tumor-infiltrating memory CD4+ T cells sorted from the breast tumor. Stated subset: memory CD4+ T cells, CD4+CD45RO+CD25-. The receptors here all came from a female donor with breast cancer.

V and J are TRBV7-8 and TRBJ2-2; D possibly corresponds to TRBD2 (5 bases). Trimming cost V 5 bases and J 5 bases, with 15 bases left between them. The CDR3 extends over 15 amino acids. Germline-derived CDR1 and CDR2 are SGHVS and FQNEAQ. Here the CDR3 reads CASSQRSPGTGELFF. CDR3 coding DNA: TGTGCCAGCAGCCAAAGATCCCCGGGGACCGGGGAGCTGTTTTTT.

This clonotype was observed a single time. The J gene is TRBJ2-5, the V gene TRBV7-2; tentative D call: TRBD2 (5 bases). The CDR3 extends over 14 amino acids. Trimming removed 8 bases from V and 5 bases from J, with 18 bases in between. Germline V CDR1 and CDR2: SGHTA, FQGNSA. The CDR3 here is CASGVGQLAETQYF. The CDR3 DNA follows: TGTGCCAGCGGCGTAGGGCAGTTAGCGGAGACCCAGTACTTC.

The rearrangement links TRBV20-1 to TRBJ2-7, with 7 bases identical to TRBD1. Germline CDR1 DFQATT, CDR2 SNEGSKA (reference sequence). Trimming took 6 bases from V and 3 from J; bases not matched to a gene: 11. The CDR3 is 14 amino acids. CDR3 loop: CSAQRQGIGYEQYF. Written as DNA, the CDR3 is TGCAGTGCCCAGAGACAGGGTATTGGCTACGAGCAGTACTTC.

V is TRBV20-1 and J is TRBJ2-3; 9 nucleotides match TRBD2. Germline trimming cut 6 bases from V and 3 bases from J; bases unmatched to any gene: 4. CDR1 is DFQATT and CDR2 is SNEGSKA in the germline V gene (reference sequence). The CDR3 spans 13 residues. CDR3 protein: CSATLAGTDTQYF. For the CDR3, the DNA is TGCAGTGCGACTCTAGCGGGAACAGATACGCAGTATTTT.

This clonotype was counted only a few times. V usage is TRBV4-3 and J usage is TRBJ2-5; D gene ambiguous. Germline CDR1 reads LGHNA; CDR2 reads YSLEER. This CDR3 spans 16 amino acids. V was cut by 4 bases and J by 5 bases, with 20 bases left in between. The CDR3 protein is CASSPSATPIGETQYF. For the CDR3, the DNA is TGCGCCAGCAGCCCCTCGGCCACACCCATAGGGGAGACCCAGTACTTC.

In its sample, this clonotype is medium-sized. The chain recombines TRBV5-1 with TRBJ2-3, with D maybe TRBD2 (5 bases). This CDR3 comprises 15 residues. V lost 1 base and J lost 6, with 15 bases in between. Per the germline V gene, CDR1 is SGHRS and CDR2 is YFSETQ. In nucleotides, the CDR3 is TGCGCCAGCAGCTTGCTATTCCAGGAGGCGGATACGCAGTATTTT. This sequence encodes CASSLLFQEADTQYF. Drawing the rest from reference TRBV5-1 and TRBJ2-3, the complete variable domain is KAGVTQTPRYLIKTRGQQVTLSCSPISGHRSVSWYQQTPGQGLQFLFEYFSETQRNKGNFPGRFSGRQFSNSRSEMNVSTLELGDSALYLCASSLLFQEADTQYFGPGTRLTVL.

The chain recombines TRBV7-2 with TRBJ2-5; no definite D call. Germline CDR1 is SGHTA and CDR2 is FQGNSA. This CDR3 contains 12 residues. V was trimmed by 5 bases and J by 4 bases, leaving 8 bases between them. CDR3 bases: TGTGCCAGCAGCCCGGCCGGAGAGACCCAGTACTTC. Its translation is CASSPAGETQYF.

This clonotype occurred a few times. The CDR3 DNA is TGTGCCAGCAGCTTAGGGGTCTATCTGGATACGCAGTATTTT. It encodes CASSLGVYLDTQYF. This chain uses TRBV7-2 with TRBJ2-3; unclear D gene. CDR3 length equals 14 residues. Germline V CDR1 and CDR2: SGHTA, FQGNSA. Trimming left V 1 base short and J 6 bases short, with 11 bases between.

The chain couples TRBV21-1 to TRBJ1-1. TRBV21-1 constitutes a pseudogene. This CDR3 is 13 amino acids long. The DNA for the CDR3 is TGTGCCAGCAGCACCAGCTTGAACACTGAAGCTTTCTTT. It is translated as CASSTSLNTEAFF.

This clonotype was detected only once. This chain joins TRBV28 and TRBJ2-6, with D possibly being TRBD1 (6 bases). V was clipped by 4 bases and J by 1 base, with 8 bases between them. The CDR3 consists of 15 residues. The germline CDR1 and CDR2 sequences are MDHEN and SYDVKM. CDR3 protein: CASSSGQSGANVLTF. As DNA, the CDR3 is TGTGCCAGCAGTTCCGGACAGTCTGGGGCCAACGTCCTGACTTTC.

This clonotype was seen only a few times. CDR3 sequence reads: CASSLGTWDSPLHF. DNA for the CDR3: TGCGCCAGCAGCTTGGGGACCTGGGATTCACCCCTCCACTTT. This chain connects TRBV5-1 to TRBJ1-6; D is undetermined. Trimming stripped 0 bases from V and 8 bases from J, with 9 bases between. This CDR3 comprises 14 residues. From germline, CDR1 is SGHRS and CDR2 YFSETQ.

The rearrangement joins TRBV5-1 to TRBJ2-2, with unresolved D. The CDR3 length is 14 residues. Trimming took off 4 bases at V and 6 bases at J, with 13 bases between the two ends. Germline V gene sequence: CDR1 SGHRS, CDR2 YFSETQ. CDR3 DNA sequence: TGCGCCAGCAGCATCTGGGATGTTGCCGGGGAGCTGTTTTTT. This sequence encodes CASSIWDVAGELFF.

This clonotype was observed a single time. The rearrangement joins TRBV2 to TRBJ1-1; D might be TRBD1 (6 bases). The CDR3 contains 12 residues. V dropped 11 bases and J dropped 1 base, with 11 bases sitting between them. Germline lookup yields CDR1 SNHLY and CDR2 FYNNEI. The CDR3 spells CASQGGNTEAFF. The CDR3 DNA reads as TGTGCCTCCCAAGGGGGGAACACTGAAGCTTTCTTT.

This clonotype was found a few times. The chain carries TRBV4-2 and TRBJ1-1; the D is unclear. CDR3 size: 14 residues. CDR1 and CDR2 (germline): LGHNA, YNFKEQ. Trimming removed 3 bases from V and 3 bases from J, with 11 bases in between. CDR3 coding DNA: TGTGCCAGCAGCCAGGACCGGTGGGACACTGAAGCTTTCTTT. Residues: CASSQDRWDTEAFF.

This clonotype has more than one count but fewer than ten. The chain uses TRBV20-1 and TRBJ1-1; D is ambiguous. The ends were cut back, 3 bases at V and 3 bases at J, with 14 bases in the middle. In germline, CDR1 is DFQATT, CDR2 SNEGSKA (reference sequence). The CDR3 loop spans 14 amino acids. The CDR3 coding sequence is TGCAGTGCTAGCCCCCCAGGTAGGGACACTGAAGCTTTCTTT. It specifies CSASPPGRDTEAFF.

The chain carries TRBV7-9 and TRBJ2-1; 10 bases are shared with TRBD2. Germline CDR1 SEHNR, CDR2 FQNEAQ (reference sequence). With V trimmed by 4 bases and J by 7 bases, 7 bases remained unmatched. This CDR3 is 15 amino acids long. CDR3 sequence: CASSSTSGSRNEQFF. In nucleotides, the CDR3 is TGTGCCAGCAGCTCGACTAGCGGGTCTCGTAATGAGCAGTTCTTC. Full variable domain (outside the CDR3, taken from reference TRBV7-9 and TRBJ2-1): DTGVSQNPRHKITKRGQNVTFRCDPISEHNRLYWYRQTLGQGPEFLTYFQNEAQLEKSRLLSDRFSAERPKGSFSTLEIQRTEQGDSAMYLCASSSTSGSRNEQFFGPGTRLTVL.